Only a few counts were recorded for the clone carrying this TCR beta chain. Using its own MiXCR run on the RACE reads, TCRdb lists one record per CDR3 protein. The table includes about 51,000 distinct CDR3 sequences, about 9.4% detected once. Time point given: pre-sensitization, week 0. Sample treatment: therapeutic diphenylcyclopropenone sensitization with weekly scalp DPC. This entry belongs to a study of human T cells and chemical hapten exposure. V was cut by 4 bases and J by 3 bases, with 8 bases left in between. The CDR3 spans 12 residues. Germline V lookup: CDR1 SGHRS, CDR2 YFSETQ. The TCR originated in a woman between 35 and 50 years old with alopecia areata. Some clones in this sample may be carry-over from other donors' samples. The V gene is TRBV5-1, the J gene TRBJ2-7; D not resolved. This sample comprised whole blood, obtained in connection with sensitization to the hapten diphenylcyclopropenone (DPC). The CDR3 is CASSEEFYEQYF. In DNA form, the CDR3 reads TGCGCCAGCAGCGAAGAATTCTACGAGCAGTACTTC.